This TCR beta chain was recorded in a study of blood T cell repertoires in COVID-19. For the study at large: T cells, B-cell-depleted T cells, or PBMCs provided the cDNA or gDNA that served as material.

This clone was counted ten times or more. The CDR3 consists of 14 residues. From germline, CDR1 is SGHDT and CDR2 YYEEEE. J lost 3 bases, V lost 2 bases, and 3 bases had no gene match. As handled by the study authors: Researchers report that nucleated cell counts were estimated from reference gene primer amplification. Here immunoSEQ multiplex PCR was the method, and the copy in TCRdb shows in-frame clones only, minus some. The D gene and trimming were derived from the DNA, and the V and J assignments and clone size from that table. Here the sample spans under 150,000 clones, 70% to 85% being singletons.

J is TRBJ2-7 and V is TRBV5-6, with 9 bases that match TRBD1. Sequenced material: peripheral blood. The source of this sequence is a human donor in a cohort sampled during active COVID-19. The CDR3 reads CASSFPDRGYEQYF. Here the CDR3 DNA reads TGTGCCAGCAGCTTTCCGGACAGGGGCTACGAGCAGTACTTC.